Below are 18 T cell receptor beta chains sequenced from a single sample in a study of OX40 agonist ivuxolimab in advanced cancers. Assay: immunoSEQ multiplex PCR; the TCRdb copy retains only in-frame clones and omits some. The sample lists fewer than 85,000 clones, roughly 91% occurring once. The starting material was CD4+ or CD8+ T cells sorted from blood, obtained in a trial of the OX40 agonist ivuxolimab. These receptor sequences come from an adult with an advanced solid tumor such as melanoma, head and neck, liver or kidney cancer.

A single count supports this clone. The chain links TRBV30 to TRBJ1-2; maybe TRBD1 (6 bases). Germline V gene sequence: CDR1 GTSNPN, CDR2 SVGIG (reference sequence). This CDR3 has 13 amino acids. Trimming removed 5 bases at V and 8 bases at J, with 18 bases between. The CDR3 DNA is TGTGCCTGGGTACCCGCAGGGGTTTGGGGCTACACCTTC. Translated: CAWVPAGVWGYTF.

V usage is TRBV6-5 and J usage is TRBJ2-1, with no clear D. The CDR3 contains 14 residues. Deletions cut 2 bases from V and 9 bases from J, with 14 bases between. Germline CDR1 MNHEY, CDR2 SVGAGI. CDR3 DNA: TGTGCCAGCAGTTACCCCGGGCTTAAGGGTGAGCAGTTCTTC. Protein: CASSYPGLKGEQFF.

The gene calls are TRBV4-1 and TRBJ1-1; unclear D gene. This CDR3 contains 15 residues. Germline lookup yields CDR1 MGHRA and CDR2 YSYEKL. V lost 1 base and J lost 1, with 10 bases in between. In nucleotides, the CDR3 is TGCGCCAGCAGCCAAGGGCCTCCCAGGAACACTGAAGCTTTCTTT. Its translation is CASSQGPPRNTEAFF.

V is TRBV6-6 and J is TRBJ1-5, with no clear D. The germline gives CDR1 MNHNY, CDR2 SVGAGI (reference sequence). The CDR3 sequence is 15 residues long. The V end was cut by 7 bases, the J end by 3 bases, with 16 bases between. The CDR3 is CASTARESNNQPQHF. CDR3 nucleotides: TGTGCCAGCACCGCCCGAGAGAGTAACAATCAGCCCCAGCATTTT.

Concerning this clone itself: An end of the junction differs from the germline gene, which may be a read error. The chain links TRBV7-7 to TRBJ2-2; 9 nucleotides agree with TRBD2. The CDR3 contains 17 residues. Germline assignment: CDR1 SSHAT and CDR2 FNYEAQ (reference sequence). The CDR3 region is CASSQNTASGDTGELFF. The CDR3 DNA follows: TGTGCTAGCAGCCAGAATACGGCTAGCGGGGACACCGGGGAGCTGTTTTTT.

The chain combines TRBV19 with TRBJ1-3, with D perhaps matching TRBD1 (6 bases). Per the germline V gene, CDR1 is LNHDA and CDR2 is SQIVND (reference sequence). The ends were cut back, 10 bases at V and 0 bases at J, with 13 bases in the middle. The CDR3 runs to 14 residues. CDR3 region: CATKRGDSGNTIYF. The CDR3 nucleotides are TGTGCCACCAAGAGGGGGGACTCTGGAAACACCATATATTTT.

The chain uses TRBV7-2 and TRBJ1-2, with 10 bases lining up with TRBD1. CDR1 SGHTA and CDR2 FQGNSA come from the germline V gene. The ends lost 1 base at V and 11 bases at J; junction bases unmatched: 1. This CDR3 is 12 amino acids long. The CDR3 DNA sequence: TGTGCCAGCAGCTTAGGGGACAGGGGTTACACCTTC. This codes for CASSLGDRGYTF. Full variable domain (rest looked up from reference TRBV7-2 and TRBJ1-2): GAGVSQSPSNKVTEKGKDVELRCDPISGHTALYWYRQSLGQGLEFLIYFQGNSAPDKSGLPSDRFSAERTGGSVSTLTIQRTQQEDSAVYLCASSLGDRGYTFGSGTRLTVV.

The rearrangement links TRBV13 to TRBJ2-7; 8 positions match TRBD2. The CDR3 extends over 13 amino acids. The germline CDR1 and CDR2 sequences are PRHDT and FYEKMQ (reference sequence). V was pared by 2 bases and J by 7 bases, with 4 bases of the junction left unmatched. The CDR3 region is CASSLPGTREQYF. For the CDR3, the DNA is TGTGCCAGCAGCTTACCTGGGACTAGAGAGCAGTACTTC.

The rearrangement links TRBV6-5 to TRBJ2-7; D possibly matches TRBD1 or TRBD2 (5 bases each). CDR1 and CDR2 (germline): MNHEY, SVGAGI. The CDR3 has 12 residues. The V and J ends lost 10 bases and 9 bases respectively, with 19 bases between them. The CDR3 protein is CATRDASVRQYF. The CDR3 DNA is TGTGCCACCCGGGACGCCAGTGTTCGGCAGTACTTC.

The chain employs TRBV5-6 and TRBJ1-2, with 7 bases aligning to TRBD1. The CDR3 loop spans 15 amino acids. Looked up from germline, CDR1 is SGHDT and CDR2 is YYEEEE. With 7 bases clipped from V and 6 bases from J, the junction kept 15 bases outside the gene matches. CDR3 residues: CASFRGTALTNGYTF. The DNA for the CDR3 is TGTGCCAGCTTCCGAGGGACAGCCTTGACCAATGGCTACACCTTC.

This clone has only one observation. In nucleotides, the CDR3 is TGTGCCAGCAGCCCGGGGGGGGTCACTGAAGCTTTCTTT. Its translation: CASSPGGVTEAFF. This sequence joins TRBV7-2 and TRBJ1-1; D is perhaps TRBD1 (5 bases). Germline V gives CDR1 SGHTA, CDR2 FQGNSA. Trimming took 5 bases from V and 4 from J, leaving 11 bases between them. CDR3 size: 13 residues.

CDR3 region: CAWSVLGKSNQPQHF. The CDR3 nucleotides are TGTGCCTGGAGTGTATTGGGAAAGAGCAATCAGCCCCAGCATTTT. The V gene is TRBV30, the J gene TRBJ1-5, with unresolved D. Trimming pared 0 bases from V and 1 base from J, leaving 10 bases between. The germline gives CDR1 GTSNPN, CDR2 SVGIG (reference sequence). CDR3 length: 15 residues.

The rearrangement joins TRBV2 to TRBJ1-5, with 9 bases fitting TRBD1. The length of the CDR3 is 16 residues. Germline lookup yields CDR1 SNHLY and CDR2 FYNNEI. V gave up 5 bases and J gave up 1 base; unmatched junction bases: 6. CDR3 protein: CASSRQGGESNQPQHF. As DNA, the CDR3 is TGTGCCAGCAGTCGACAGGGGGGTGAGAGCAATCAGCCCCAGCATTTT.

CDR3 in amino acids: CAWMEKGTGGVGPAFF. As DNA, the CDR3 is TGTGCCTGGATGGAAAAGGGGACAGGGGGCGTGGGTCCCGCTTTCTTT. The rearrangement links TRBV30 to TRBJ1-1, with 12 bases matching TRBD1. Germline V gene data show CDR1 as GTSNPN and CDR2 as SVGIG (reference sequence). This CDR3 is 16 amino acids long. The V segment lost 4 bases and the J segment 11 bases; nucleotides outside the gene matches: 17.

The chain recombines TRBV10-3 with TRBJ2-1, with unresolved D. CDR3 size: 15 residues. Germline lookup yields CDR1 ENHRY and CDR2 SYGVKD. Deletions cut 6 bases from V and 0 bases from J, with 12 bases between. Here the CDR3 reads CAIRSLTSSYNEQFF. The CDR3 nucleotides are TGTGCCATCAGATCGCTGACAAGCTCCTACAATGAGCAGTTCTTC.

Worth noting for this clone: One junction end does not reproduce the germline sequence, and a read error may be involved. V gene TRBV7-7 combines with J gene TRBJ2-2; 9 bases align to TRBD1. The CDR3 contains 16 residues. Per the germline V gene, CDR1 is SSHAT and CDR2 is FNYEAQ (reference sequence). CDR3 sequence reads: CASSQNTGGGPGELFF. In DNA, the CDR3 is TGTGCTAGCAGCCAAAATACAGGGGGCGGCCCCGGGGAGCTGTTTTTT.

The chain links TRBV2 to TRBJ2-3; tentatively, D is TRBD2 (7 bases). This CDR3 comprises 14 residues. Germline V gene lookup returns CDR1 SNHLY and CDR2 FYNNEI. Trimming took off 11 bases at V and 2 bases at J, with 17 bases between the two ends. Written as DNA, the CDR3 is TGTGCCGCGGGGGCCCTTACCCACACAGATACGCAGTATTTT. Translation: CAAGALTHTDTQYF.

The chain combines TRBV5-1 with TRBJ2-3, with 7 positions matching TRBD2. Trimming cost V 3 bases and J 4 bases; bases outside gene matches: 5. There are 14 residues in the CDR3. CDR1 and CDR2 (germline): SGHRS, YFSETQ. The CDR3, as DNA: TGCGCCAGCAGCTCCGACAGCGGGGCAGATACGCAGTATTTT. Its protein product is CASSSDSGADTQYF.